This passage covers 22 T cell receptor beta chains from one sample sequenced in a study of patients and donors after allogeneic stem cell transplantation. In TCRdb, the RT-PCR reads were re-called with MiXCR into one record per CDR3 protein. The sample lists 800,000 to 1,000,000 distinct CDR3 sequences; about a sixth were seen once. Sequenced material: blood, either unsorted or a sorted T cell fraction (not recorded which). Receptors originate from a human donor who was either an allogeneic HSCT recipient or a stem cell or donor lymphocyte infusion donor (not recorded which). It is not recorded whose cells these are; they may come from a transplant donor.

The chain recombines TRBV10-3 with TRBJ1-3; D gene unclear. This CDR3 contains 14 residues. CDR1 ENHRY and CDR2 SYGVKD come from the germline V gene. V dropped 0 bases and J dropped 4 bases, with 7 bases sitting between them. CDR3 sequence: CAISESKPGNTIYF. CDR3 nucleotide sequence: TGTGCCATCAGTGAGTCGAAGCCCGGAAACACCATATATTTT.

V is TRBV2 and J is TRBJ2-7; tentative D call: TRBD2 (5 bases). Trimming took 6 bases from V and 2 from J, leaving 8 bases between them. The CDR3 is 12 amino acids. Germline V gene data show CDR1 as SNHLY and CDR2 as FYNNEI. Here the CDR3 reads CASRVAPYEQYF. As DNA, the CDR3 is TGTGCCAGCAGGGTAGCGCCCTACGAGCAGTACTTC.

The CDR3 region is CASSLGLAGVGSYEQYF. In DNA form, the CDR3 reads TGTGCCAGCAGCTTAGGACTAGCGGGAGTAGGGTCCTACGAGCAGTACTTC. This rearrangement joins TRBV11-2 to TRBJ2-7; the match to TRBD2 covers 12 bases. V lost 1 base to trimming and J lost 1 base; unmatched junction nucleotides: 5. Per germline, CDR1 SGHAT and CDR2 FQNNGV. CDR3 length equals 17 residues.

The chain employs TRBV2 and TRBJ1-1; D gene unclear. The V gene's germline CDR1 is SNHLY and CDR2 FYNNEI. V was trimmed by 4 bases and J by 1 base, leaving 10 bases between them. CDR3 length equals 14 residues. CDR3 in amino acids: CASSANGPNTEAFF. CDR3 DNA: TGTGCCAGCAGTGCCAATGGACCGAACACTGAAGCTTTCTTT.

This clonotype was seen more than once but under ten times. The rearrangement joins TRBV6-1 to TRBJ2-5; D is perhaps TRBD2 (6 bases). V lost 7 bases and J 0 bases, leaving 12 bases between the germline ends. Per germline, CDR1 MNHNS and CDR2 SASEGT. CDR3 size: 14 residues. This chain's CDR3 is CASIKLAHQETQYF. The CDR3 nucleotides are TGTGCCAGCATAAAGCTAGCGCACCAAGAGACCCAGTACTTC.

This clonotype was counted between two and nine times. Germline and junction disagree at one end, which may indicate a read error. The chain couples TRBV12-3 or TRBV12-4 to TRBJ2-7; D possibly corresponds to TRBD2 (5 bases). CDR3 length equals 14 residues. The CDR3 is CATSMGGSSYEQYF. In DNA form, the CDR3 reads TGTGCCACCAGTATGGGCGGGTCTAGCTACGAGCAGTACTTC.

This clonotype was detected a few times. The chain joins TRBV5-1 to TRBJ2-3; 8 positions agree with TRBD2. Germline V gene lookup returns CDR1 SGHRS and CDR2 YFSETQ. The length of the CDR3 is 15 residues. The J segment lost 2 bases and the V segment lost 4 bases, leaving 6 bases of the junction unmatched. The CDR3 region has the DNA TGCGCCAGCAGCCGCCAGCGGGAGAACACAGATACGCAGTATTTT. Translated: CASSRQRENTDTQYF.

The genes are TRBV12-3 or TRBV12-4 and TRBJ2-3; 8 bases line up with TRBD1. After removal of 11 bases from V and 1 base from J, the junction contained 5 bases not matched to a gene. The CDR3 has 13 amino acids. The CDR3 DNA is TGTGCCGACGGACAGGGCGGCACAGATACGCAGTATTTT. Translation gives CADGQGGTDTQYF.

The V gene is TRBV20-1, the J gene TRBJ2-7, with a tentative D call TRBD1 (5 bases). Per germline, CDR1 DFQATT and CDR2 SNEGSKA (reference sequence). With 0 bases removed from V and 2 bases from J, the gap between germline ends came to 11 bases. The CDR3 is made up of 14 amino acids. In DNA, the CDR3 is TGCAGTGCTAGAGATCGAGTAGGGGCCTACGAGCAGTACTTC. Translating gives CSARDRVGAYEQYF.

Ten or more counts support this clonotype. This chain uses TRBV5-1 with TRBJ1-1; 8 positions agree with TRBD1. CDR3 length: 15 amino acids. Germline loops: CDR1 SGHRS, CDR2 YFSETQ. With V trimmed by 3 bases and J by 4 bases, 8 bases remained unmatched. The CDR3 loop is CASSSSGGIGTEAFF. The CDR3 bases are TGCGCCAGCAGCTCCTCAGGGGGCATAGGCACTGAAGCTTTCTTT.

The chain has TRBV7-9 and TRBJ1-6, with a tentative D call TRBD1 (5 bases). From germline, CDR1 is SEHNR and CDR2 FQNEAQ (reference sequence). The CDR3 covers 14 residues. Trimming stripped 7 bases from V and 6 bases from J, with 13 bases between. CDR3 coding DNA: TGTGCCAGCATCCGCGGAGGGGTTAATTCACCCCTCCACTTT. It encodes CASIRGGVNSPLHF.

This clonotype came up a few times. The chain employs TRBV7-2 and TRBJ2-7; 7 bases fit TRBD1. This CDR3 has 15 amino acids. Trimming removed 5 bases from V and 1 base from J; junction bases left unmatched: 8. Germline V gene data show CDR1 as SGHTA and CDR2 as FQGNSA. This CDR3 reads CASSTRDRISYEQYF. In nucleotides, the CDR3 is TGTGCCAGCAGCACCCGGGACAGAATTTCCTACGAGCAGTACTTC.

The chain links TRBV20-1 to TRBJ1-2; a weak D match, TRBD1 (6 bases). V was clipped by 5 bases and J by 3 bases, with 10 bases between them. The CDR3 covers 12 residues. CDR1 is DFQATT and CDR2 is SNEGSKA in the germline V gene (reference sequence). CDR3 bases: TGCAGTGCTCCACGGACAGACTATGGCTACACCTTC. This encodes CSAPRTDYGYTF.

The CDR3 sequence is CASSARGRNPRNYGYTF. The CDR3 DNA reads as TGTGCCAGCAGTGCGCGGGGGCGTAATCCCCGGAACTATGGCTACACCTTC. This chain uses TRBV12-3 or TRBV12-4 with TRBJ1-2, with D possibly being TRBD1 (6 bases). This CDR3 is 17 amino acids long. V lost 5 bases, J lost 2 bases, and 21 bases lay in between.

In its sample, this clonotype was seen a few times. The chain carries TRBV12-3 or TRBV12-4 and TRBJ2-6; TRBD1 matches 7 bases. The V segment lost 6 bases and the J segment 8 bases; nucleotides outside the gene matches: 4. This CDR3 comprises 13 residues. CDR3 nucleotide sequence: TGTGCCAGCAGGATGGGACAGTCCAACGTCCTGACTTTC. Protein product: CASRMGQSNVLTF.

This clonotype was recorded a few times. The chain carries TRBV27 and TRBJ2-5, with 10 bases that match TRBD1. The CDR3 is made up of 18 amino acids. CDR1 and CDR2 (germline): MNHEY, SMNVEV (reference sequence). V was clipped by 5 bases and J by 3 bases; unmatched bases: 15. The CDR3 nucleotides read TGTGCCAGCAGTCCCCGACCAAGGACAGGGGGAATAAAAGAGACCCAGTACTTC. This sequence encodes CASSPRPRTGGIKETQYF.

Comments on this clonotype: One end of the junction fails to match germline, which may point to a read error. The rearrangement joins TRBV5-1 to TRBJ2-1; 7 nucleotides agree with TRBD2. Germline loops: CDR1 SGHRS, CDR2 YFSETQ. The CDR3 is 13 residues long. Here the CDR3 DNA reads TGTGTGGGGCGGGGGAGCTCCTACAATGAGCAGTTCTTC. It yields the protein CVGRGSSYNEQFF.

This clonotype was observed a handful of times. This chain uses TRBV9 with TRBJ1-3, with D uncertain. Germline values: CDR1 SGDLS, CDR2 YYNGEE. V lost 3 bases, J lost 0 bases, and 7 bases lay in between. The CDR3 is made up of 14 amino acids. CDR3 in amino acids: CASSGMGSGNTIYF. The CDR3 DNA sequence: TGTGCCAGCAGCGGCATGGGCTCTGGAAACACCATATATTTT.

V usage is TRBV12-3 or TRBV12-4 and J usage is TRBJ1-1; D is uncertain. CDR3 length: 15 amino acids. Trimming removed 6 bases from V and 1 base from J, with 15 bases in between. CDR3 coding DNA: TGTGCCAGCAGCGTTCTCCAGCGGCGGAACACTGAAGCTTTCTTT. Protein sequence: CASSVLQRRNTEAFF.

The table lists this clonotype with a few counts. This chain connects TRBV20-1 to TRBJ2-1, with 10 bases that match TRBD2. The CDR3 consists of 15 residues. Trimming took 0 bases from V and 14 from J; bases not matched to a gene: 13. Germline CDR1 and CDR2: DFQATT and SNEGSKA (reference sequence). The CDR3 nucleotides read TGCAGTGCTAGAGATCTCGGGACTAGCGCGAACTTGGAGTTCTTC. Its protein product is CSARDLGTSANLEFF.

V is TRBV3-1 and J is TRBJ2-5, with D unclear. The CDR3 runs to 12 residues. The V gene lost 1 base and the J gene lost 9 bases, with 9 bases spanning the gap. CDR1 and CDR2 (germline): LGHDT, YNNKEL (reference sequence). This chain's CDR3 is CASSQVVGSQYF. The CDR3 bases are TGTGCCAGCAGCCAAGTAGTAGGGTCCCAGTACTTC.

This clonotype has more than one count but fewer than ten. V and J are TRBV9 and TRBJ2-7; the match to TRBD1 covers 9 bases. Germline V CDR1 and CDR2: SGDLS, YYNGEE. V shed 3 bases, J shed 7 bases, and the junction held 11 bases outside the gene matches. The CDR3 is 15 residues long. As DNA, the CDR3 is TGTGCCAGCAGCGGAGACCTGGACAGGGGATGGGAGCAGTACTTC. Its translation is CASSGDLDRGWEQYF.